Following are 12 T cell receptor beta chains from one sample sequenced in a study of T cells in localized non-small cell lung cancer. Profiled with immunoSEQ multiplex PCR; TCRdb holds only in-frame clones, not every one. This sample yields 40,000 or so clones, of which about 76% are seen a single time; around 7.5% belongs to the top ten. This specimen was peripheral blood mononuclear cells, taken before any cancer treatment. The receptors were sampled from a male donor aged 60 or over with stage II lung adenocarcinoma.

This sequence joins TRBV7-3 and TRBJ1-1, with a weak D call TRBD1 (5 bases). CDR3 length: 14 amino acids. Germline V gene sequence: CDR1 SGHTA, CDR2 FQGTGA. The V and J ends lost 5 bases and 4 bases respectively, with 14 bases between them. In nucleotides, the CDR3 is TGTGCCAGCAGCGAACCCGGGACTCGCACTGAAGCTTTCTTT. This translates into CASSEPGTRTEAFF. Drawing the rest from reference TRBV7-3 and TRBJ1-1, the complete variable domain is GAGVSQTPSNKVTEKGKYVELRCDPISGHTALYWYRQSLGQGPEFLIYFQGTGAADDSGLPNDRFFAVRPEGSVSTLKIQRTERGDSAVYLCASSEPGTRTEAFFGQGTRLTVV.

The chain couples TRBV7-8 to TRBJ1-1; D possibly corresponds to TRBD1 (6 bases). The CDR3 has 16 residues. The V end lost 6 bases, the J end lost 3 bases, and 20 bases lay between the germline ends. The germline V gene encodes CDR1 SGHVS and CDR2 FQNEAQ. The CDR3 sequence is CASSSRGGAGDTEAFF. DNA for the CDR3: TGTGCCAGCAGTTCCCGCGGGGGGGCCGGCGACACTGAAGCTTTCTTT.

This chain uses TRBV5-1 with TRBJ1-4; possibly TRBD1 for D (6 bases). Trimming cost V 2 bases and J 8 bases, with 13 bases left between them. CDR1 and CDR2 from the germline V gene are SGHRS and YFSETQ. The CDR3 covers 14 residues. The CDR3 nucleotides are TGCGCCAGCAGCTTTAGCGGGGGCAACGAAAAACTGTTTTTT. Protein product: CASSFSGGNEKLFF.

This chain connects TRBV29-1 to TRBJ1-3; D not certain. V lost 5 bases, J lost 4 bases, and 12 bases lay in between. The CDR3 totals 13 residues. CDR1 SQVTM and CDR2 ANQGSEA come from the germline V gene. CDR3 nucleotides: TGCAGCGTTTCGACATTCAAAGGAAACACCATATATTTT. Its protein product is CSVSTFKGNTIYF.

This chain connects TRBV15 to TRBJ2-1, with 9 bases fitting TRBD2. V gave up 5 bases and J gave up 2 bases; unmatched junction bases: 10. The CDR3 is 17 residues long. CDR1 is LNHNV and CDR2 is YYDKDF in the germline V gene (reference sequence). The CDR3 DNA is TGTGCCACCAGCGGCGATATAGGACTAGCGCCCTACAATGAGCAGTTCTTC. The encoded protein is CATSGDIGLAPYNEQFF.

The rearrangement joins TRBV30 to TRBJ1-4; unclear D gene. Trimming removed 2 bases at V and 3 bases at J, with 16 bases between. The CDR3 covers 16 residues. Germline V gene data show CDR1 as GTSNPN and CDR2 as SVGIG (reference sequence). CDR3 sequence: CAWSLAERSANEKLFF. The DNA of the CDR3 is TGTGCCTGGAGTTTAGCTGAAAGATCTGCTAATGAAAAACTGTTTTTT.

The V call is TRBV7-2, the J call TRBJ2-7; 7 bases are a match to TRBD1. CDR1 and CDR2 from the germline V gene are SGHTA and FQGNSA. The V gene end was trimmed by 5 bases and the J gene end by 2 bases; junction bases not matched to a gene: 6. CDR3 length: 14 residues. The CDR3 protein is CASSPDRATYEQYF. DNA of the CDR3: TGTGCCAGCAGCCCCGACAGGGCCACCTACGAGCAGTACTTC.

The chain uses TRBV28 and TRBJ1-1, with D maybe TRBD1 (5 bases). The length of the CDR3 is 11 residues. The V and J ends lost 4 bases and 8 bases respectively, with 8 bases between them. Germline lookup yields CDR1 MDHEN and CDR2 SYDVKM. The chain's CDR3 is CASSSYREAFF. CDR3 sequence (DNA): TGTGCCAGCAGTTCATACAGGGAAGCTTTCTTT.

The CDR3 region is CASSFTRTYKNIQYF. DNA for the CDR3: TGTGCCAGTAGTTTCACCCGGACCTACAAAAACATTCAGTACTTC. V usage is TRBV19 and J usage is TRBJ2-4, with no clear D. Trimming pared 5 bases from V and 3 bases from J, leaving 14 bases between. The CDR3 spans 15 residues. Germline loops: CDR1 LNHDA, CDR2 SQIVND (reference sequence).

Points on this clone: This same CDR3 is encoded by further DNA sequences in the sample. CDR3 coding DNA: TGTGCCAGCAGCTTGGAAGGGAACGAGCAGTACTTC. It specifies CASSLEGNEQYF. The chain combines TRBV5-4 with TRBJ2-7; D is ambiguous. The V and J ends lost 0 bases and 5 bases respectively, with 6 bases between them. Germline V gives CDR1 SGHNT, CDR2 YYREEE (reference sequence). This CDR3 has 12 residues.

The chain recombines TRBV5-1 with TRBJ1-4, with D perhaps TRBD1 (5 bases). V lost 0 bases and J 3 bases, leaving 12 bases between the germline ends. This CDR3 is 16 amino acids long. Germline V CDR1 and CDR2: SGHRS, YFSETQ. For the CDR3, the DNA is TGCGCCAGCAGCTTGGGAAGGGGCGCAGCTAATGAAAAACTGTTTTTT. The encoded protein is CASSLGRGAANEKLFF.

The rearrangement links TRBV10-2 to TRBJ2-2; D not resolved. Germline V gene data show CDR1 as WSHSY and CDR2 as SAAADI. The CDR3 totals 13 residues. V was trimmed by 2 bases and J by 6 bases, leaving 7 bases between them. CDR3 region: CASSEIRAGELFF. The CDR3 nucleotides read TGCGCCAGCAGTGAGATAAGAGCCGGGGAGCTGTTTTTT.